This T cell receptor beta chain comes out of a study of identical twins. Via MiXCR, TCRdb re-called the 5' RACE reads, giving one row per CDR3 protein. The table has 430,000 or so distinct CDR3 sequences, 24% seen once. CDR3 length: 12 amino acids. The germline V and J ends were trimmed by 2 bases and 5 bases, with 4 bases remaining between them. CDR1 and CDR2 (germline): KGHSH, LQKENI. The sample also formed part of further work on T cells expressing NK-cell markers.

This TCR was sampled from a woman under 30 in good health. Sequenced sample: CD4+ T cells sorted from blood. The rearrangement uses TRBV18 and TRBJ2-4; D not certain. The DNA for the CDR3 is TGTGCCAGCTCACCAGCAGAAAACATTCAGTACTTC. Translation: CASSPAENIQYF.